The rows below give T cell receptor beta chains drawn from one sample of a study of blood T cell repertoires in COVID-19. TCRdb's table, derived via immunoSEQ multiplex PCR, lists solely in-frame clones and lacks some. The data contain about 400,000 clones, roughly 90% of them seen just once; the ten biggest clones take up 4% to 4.5%. The sequenced material came from peripheral blood. These TCRs come from a woman in her 30s with acute or convalescent COVID-19. Each CDR3 is given with its conserved first and last residue. The order of the fields is J gene, D gene, V gene, clone size, CDR3 protein, CDR3 DNA. A D gene is named only where the DNA matches it firmly. Some rows mark clone size as missing; the rest say once, few, many or name a class of expanded clone.

J: TRBJ2-3; D: TRBD2; V: TRBV11-3; size: -; CDR3: CASSLNGGGTDTQYF; DNA: TGTGCCAGCAGCTTAAACGGGGGGGGCACAGATACGCAGTATTTT
J: TRBJ1-1; D: -; V: TRBV5-5; size: -; CDR3: CASSLLGGATEAFF; DNA: TGTGCCAGCAGCTTGTTGGGAGGGGCCACTGAAGCTTTCTTT
J: TRBJ1-2; D: -; V: TRBV9; size: -; CDR3: CASSTNTGGYTF; DNA: TGTGCCAGCAGCACAAACACGGGGGGCTACACCTTC
J: TRBJ2-3; D: -; V: TRBV6-5; size: once; CDR3: CARGWGGPEDTQYF; DNA: TGTGCCAGAGGGTGGGGGGGGCCTGAGGATACGCAGTATTTT
J: TRBJ2-1; D: TRBD2; V: TRBV9; size: -; CDR3: CASSPPSGGDYNEQFF; DNA: TGTGCCAGCAGCCCCCCTAGCGGGGGAGACTACAATGAGCAGTTCTTC
J: TRBJ1-5; D: TRBD1; V: TRBV4-1; size: -; CDR3: CASSSQSRDRNQPQHF; DNA: TGCGCCAGCAGCTCTCAATCCCGGGACAGGAATCAGCCCCAGCATTTT
J: TRBJ1-2; D: -; V: TRBV29-1; size: many; CDR3: CSVEERAGNYGYTF; DNA: TGCAGCGTTGAAGAACGGGCAGGGAACTATGGCTACACCTTC
J: TRBJ1-5; D: -; V: TRBV7-6; size: -; CDR3: CASSLAGYRGQPQHF; DNA: TGTGCCAGCAGCTTAGCAGGGTATAGGGGGCAGCCCCAGCATTTT
J: TRBJ2-2; D: TRBD2; V: TRBV7-2; size: once; CDR3: CASSVPEGRRGTTGELFF; DNA: TGTGCCAGCAGCGTCCCCGAGGGGCGGCGGGGGACGACCGGGGAGCTGTTTTTT
J: TRBJ2-5; D: -; V: TRBV21-1; size: once; CDR3: CASKKETQYF; DNA: TGTGCCAGTAAAAAAGAGACCCAGTACTTC
J: TRBJ2-2; D: -; V: TRBV5-1; size: -; CDR3: CASSLEANTGELFF; DNA: TGCGCCAGCAGTTTAGAAGCGAACACCGGGGAGCTGTTTTTT
J: TRBJ2-5; D: TRBD2; V: TRBV4-2; size: -; CDR3: CASSQDFSGGAETQYF; DNA: TGTGCCAGCAGCCAAGATTTTAGCGGGGGGGCGGAGACCCAGTACTTC
J: TRBJ1-4; D: TRBD1; V: TRBV7-8; size: -; CDR3: CASSPKGGPNEKLFF; DNA: TGTGCCAGCAGCCCTAAAGGGGGCCCTAATGAAAAACTGTTTTTT
J: TRBJ2-1; D: -; V: TRBV28; size: once; CDR3: CATRFPGSDNEQFF; DNA: TGTGCCACTCGGTTCCCCGGGTCCGACAATGAGCAGTTCTTC
J: TRBJ2-7; D: -; V: TRBV6-1; size: -; CDR3: CASSEGTPYEQYF; DNA: TGTGCCAGCAGTGAAGGGACACCCTACGAGCAGTACTTC
J: TRBJ2-1; D: TRBD2; V: TRBV7-2; size: -; CDR3: CASSRTSAGQREQFF; DNA: TGTGCCAGCAGCAGAACTAGCGCCGGGCAACGGGAGCAGTTCTTC
J: TRBJ1-6; D: TRBD1; V: TRBV5-1; size: -; CDR3: CASSLAGQTYNSPLHF; DNA: TGCGCCAGCAGCTTGGCGGGACAGACCTATAATTCACCCCTCCACTTT
J: TRBJ1-4; D: -; V: TRBV6-5; size: -; CDR3: CASSPLGGNEKLFF; DNA: TGTGCCAGCAGCCCGCTCGGCGGGAATGAAAAACTGTTTTTT
J: TRBJ2-7; D: TRBD2; V: TRBV3-1/TRBV3-2; size: -; CDR3: CASSQDRRGAYEQYF; DNA: TGTGCCAGCAGCCAAGACAGGCGGGGGGCCTACGAGCAGTACTTC
J: TRBJ2-1; D: TRBD1; V: TRBV5-1; size: -; CDR3: CASSERPGQPNNEQFF; DNA: TGCGCCAGCAGCGAGAGACCGGGACAGCCTAATAATGAGCAGTTCTTC
J: TRBJ2-5; D: TRBD1; V: TRBV3-1/TRBV3-2; size: -; CDR3: CASSPGLGRGETQYF; DNA: TGTGCCAGCAGCCCCGGTCTCGGCAGGGGGGAGACCCAGTACTTC
J: TRBJ2-5; D: TRBD1; V: TRBV28; size: few; CDR3: CASSNRQGQETQYF; DNA: TGTGCCAGCAGCAACCGACAGGGACAAGAGACCCAGTACTTC
J: TRBJ2-1; D: TRBD2; V: TRBV7-2; size: -; CDR3: CASSLQTSGGREQFF; DNA: TGTGCCAGCAGCCTCCAGACTAGCGGGGGCCGTGAGCAGTTCTTC
J: TRBJ1-1; D: -; V: TRBV29-1; size: -; CDR3: CSVMQGGAEAFF; DNA: TGCAGCGTTATGCAGGGAGGTGCTGAAGCTTTCTTT
J: TRBJ1-2; D: TRBD1; V: TRBV4-1; size: few; CDR3: CASSQGTGPNYGYTF; DNA: TGCGCCAGCAGCCAAGGGACAGGGCCCAACTATGGCTACACCTTC
J: TRBJ1-1; D: -; V: TRBV5-1; size: few; CDR3: CASSPMQGMNTEAFF; DNA: TGCGCCAGCAGCCCGATGCAGGGGATGAACACTGAAGCTTTCTTT
J: TRBJ1-5; D: -; V: TRBV5-1; size: -; CDR3: CASSGGRRGNQPQHF; DNA: TGCGCCAGCAGCGGCGGTCGGCGGGGCAATCAGCCCCAGCATTTT
J: TRBJ1-5; D: TRBD1; V: TRBV5-1; size: -; CDR3: CASSAQGAPNQPQHF; DNA: TGCGCCAGCAGCGCACAGGGGGCGCCGAATCAGCCCCAGCATTTT
J: TRBJ1-2; D: TRBD1; V: TRBV2; size: -; CDR3: CAGRQGGYGYTF; DNA: TGTGCCGGCAGACAGGGCGGCTATGGCTACACCTTC
J: TRBJ1-3; D: -; V: TRBV19; size: once; CDR3: CASSTGKSSGNTIYF; DNA: TGTGCCAGTAGCACAGGGAAAAGCTCTGGAAACACCATATATTTT
J: TRBJ1-6; D: -; V: TRBV3-1/TRBV3-2; size: -; CDR3: CASSQGQGRNSPLHF; DNA: TGTGCCAGCAGCCAAGGGCAGGGGAGAAATTCACCCCTCCACTTT
J: TRBJ1-2; D: TRBD1; V: TRBV30; size: -; CDR3: CAWQGGGNYGYTF; DNA: TGTGCCTGGCAGGGGGGAGGCAACTATGGCTACACCTTC
J: TRBJ1-2; D: -; V: TRBV7-2; size: -; CDR3: CASSLNNEKGSYTF; DNA: TGTGCCAGCAGCCTAAACAATGAGAAGGGGAGCTACACCTTC
J: TRBJ2-2; D: TRBD1; V: TRBV30; size: -; CDR3: CAWSVRGQTGELFF; DNA: TGTGCCTGGAGTGTAAGGGGACAGACCGGGGAGCTGTTTTTT
J: TRBJ2-5; D: -; V: TRBV10-1; size: -; CDR3: CASSESMPTIDARETQYF; DNA: TGCGCCAGCAGTGAGTCGATGCCCACTATCGATGCGAGGGAGACCCAGTACTTC
J: TRBJ1-5; D: -; V: TRBV28; size: -; CDR3: CASSFQWQPQHF; DNA: TGTGCCAGCAGTTTCCAGTGGCAGCCCCAGCATTTT
J: TRBJ1-6; D: -; V: TRBV3-1/TRBV3-2; size: -; CDR3: CASSRDGGNSPLHF; DNA: TGTGCCAGCAGCCGAGATGGCGGGAATTCACCCCTCCACTTT
J: TRBJ1-6; D: -; V: TRBV7-9; size: -; CDR3: CASSRSGSSYNSPLHF; DNA: TGTGCCAGCAGTCGCTCGGGGAGCTCCTATAATTCACCCCTCCACTTT
J: TRBJ2-4; D: TRBD2; V: TRBV18; size: -; CDR3: CASSPGTSGPTRLAKNIQYF; DNA: TGTGCCAGCTCACCGGGGACTAGCGGGCCAACTCGCCTGGCCAAAAACATTCAGTACTTC
J: TRBJ2-5; D: TRBD2; V: TRBV13; size: once; CDR3: CASSLGVRGEETQYF; DNA: TGTGCCAGCAGCTTAGGAGTTCGGGGGGAGGAGACCCAGTACTTC
J: TRBJ2-5; D: TRBD1; V: TRBV19; size: -; CDR3: CASSSRDRETQYF; DNA: TGTGCCAGTAGTAGCCGGGACAGAGAGACCCAGTACTTC
J: TRBJ1-3; D: -; V: TRBV14; size: -; CDR3: CASSQDRGADSGNTIYF; DNA: TGTGCCAGCAGCCAAGATCGTGGGGCCGACTCTGGAAACACCATATATTTT
J: TRBJ1-2; D: -; V: TRBV20-1; size: once; CDR3: CSAKVEVGYTF; DNA: TGCAGTGCTAAGGTAGAGGTTGGCTACACCTTC
J: TRBJ2-1; D: -; V: TRBV4-1; size: -; CDR3: CASSQDRVRHEQFF; DNA: TGCGCCAGCAGCCAAGATCGAGTACGTCATGAGCAGTTCTTC
J: TRBJ2-1; D: TRBD1; V: TRBV5-5; size: few; CDR3: CASSLGRTGQGNEQFF; DNA: TGTGCCAGCAGCTTGGGCCGTACGGGACAGGGCAATGAGCAGTTCTTC
J: TRBJ1-2; D: -; V: TRBV18; size: -; CDR3: CASSPRLQGRDYGYTF; DNA: TGTGCCAGCTCACCACGCTTACAGGGTCGAGACTATGGCTACACCTTC
J: TRBJ1-3; D: TRBD1; V: TRBV19; size: -; CDR3: CASRRRGLGNTIYF; DNA: TGTGCCAGTAGACGCAGGGGGCTGGGAAACACCATATATTTT
J: TRBJ2-5; D: TRBD1; V: TRBV4-1; size: once; CDR3: CASSQDRDRGFGETQYF; DNA: TGCGCCAGCAGCCAAGATCGAGACAGGGGTTTCGGAGAGACCCAGTACTTC
J: TRBJ2-1; D: TRBD2; V: TRBV6-5; size: -; CDR3: CASSQSGGPYNEQFF; DNA: TGTGCCAGCAGTCAAAGCGGGGGTCCTTACAATGAGCAGTTCTTC
J: TRBJ1-2; D: -; V: TRBV20-1; size: -; CDR3: CSVGGASGYTF; DNA: TGCAGTGTCGGGGGGGCCAGTGGCTACACCTTC
J: TRBJ2-7; D: TRBD2; V: TRBV5-4; size: few; CDR3: CASSSGGQISYEQYF; DNA: TGTGCCAGCAGCTCGGGGGGGCAGATCTCCTACGAGCAGTACTTC
J: TRBJ2-5; D: -; V: TRBV28; size: -; CDR3: CASSPSEDLFGTQYF; DNA: TGTGCCAGCAGTCCATCTGAGGACTTGTTCGGGACCCAGTACTTC
J: TRBJ1-1; D: -; V: TRBV28; size: -; CDR3: CASSNGAGRDTEAFF; DNA: TGTGCCAGCAGTAATGGGGCAGGTCGGGACACTGAAGCTTTCTTT